Presented here are 21 T cell receptor beta chains from one specimen sequenced in a study of Ad26.COV2.S vaccination and SARS-CoV-2 variants. TCRdb's table, derived via immunoSEQ multiplex PCR, lists solely in-frame clones and lacks some. This table has about 350,000 clones, approximately 86% appearing once. Described treatment: some 20 received Ad26.COV2.S at low or high dose, single or two shots; roughly five received placebo; per-sample allocation not given. Collection of samples fell on day 63 after the first vaccine or placebo injection. Sample: peripheral blood, taken in a trial of Ad26.COV2.S vaccine versus placebo. The origin of the receptors is a person between 18 and 65 years old who received the Ad26.COV2.S COVID-19 vaccine or a placebo.

This clone was counted once. The chain couples TRBV10-1 to TRBJ1-2; tentatively, D is TRBD1 (5 bases). Germline CDR1 is WNHNN and CDR2 is SYGVQD (reference sequence). Trimming removed 6 bases at V and 0 bases at J, with 8 bases between. This CDR3 has 13 amino acids. In DNA form, the CDR3 reads TGCGCCAGCAGCGCGGGGGCTAACTATGGCTACACCTTC. Translating gives CASSAGANYGYTF.

The rearrangement uses TRBV28 and TRBJ1-1; 9 bases agree with TRBD1. Trimming removed 5 bases from V and 12 bases from J; junction bases left unmatched: 7. CDR1 is MDHEN, CDR2 SYDVKM, per germline. The CDR3 totals 12 residues. CDR3 protein: CASSRWDRVTFF. The CDR3 DNA is TGTGCCAGCAGTCGATGGGACAGGGTGACTTTCTTT.

The chain recombines TRBV19 with TRBJ1-2; 7 nucleotides line up with TRBD1. V shed 4 bases, J shed 0 bases, and the junction held 11 bases outside the gene matches. Germline CDR1 LNHDA, CDR2 SQIVND (reference sequence). This CDR3 has 17 residues. The CDR3 loop is CASSTRLGTATNYGYTF. The CDR3 region has the DNA TGTGCCAGTAGTACCAGACTCGGGACAGCCACTAACTATGGCTACACCTTC.

The chain employs TRBV4-1 and TRBJ2-7, with 9 bases aligning to TRBD2. The CDR3 is 18 residues long. The V gene's germline CDR1 is MGHRA and CDR2 YSYEKL. With 2 bases clipped from V and 2 bases from J, the junction kept 13 bases outside the gene matches. CDR3: CASSQFIGFVAGAYEQYF. In nucleotides, the CDR3 is TGCGCCAGCAGCCAATTTATAGGTTTTGTAGCGGGGGCCTACGAGCAGTACTTC.

This clone was seen just once. The rearrangement links TRBV6-5 to TRBJ2-6; TRBD1 is a possible D gene (5 bases). Trimming shortened V by 6 bases and J by 3 bases, and 9 bases separated the two germline ends. The CDR3 loop spans 14 amino acids. Germline values: CDR1 MNHEY, CDR2 SVGAGI. The CDR3 protein is CASSRVVGANVLTF. CDR3 sequence (DNA): TGTGCCAGCAGCAGGGTCGTTGGGGCCAACGTCCTGACTTTC.

This chain joins TRBV5-4 and TRBJ2-5, with D perhaps TRBD2 (6 bases). The CDR3 runs to 15 residues. CDR1 SGHNT and CDR2 YYREEE come from the germline V gene (reference sequence). Trimming took off 0 bases at V and 1 base at J, with 10 bases between the two ends. CDR3 bases: TGTGCCAGCAGCTTGGGACTAGGGAGCCAAGAGACCCAGTACTTC. It yields the protein CASSLGLGSQETQYF. The full variable domain, with the rest looked up from reference TRBV5-4 and TRBJ2-5, is ETGVTQSPTHLIKTRGQQVTLRCSSQSGHNTVSWYQQALGQGPQFIFQYYREEENGRGNFPPRFSGLQFPNYSSELNVNALELDDSALYLCASSLGLGSQETQYFGPGTRLLVL.

The V call is TRBV7-2, the J call TRBJ2-7; 7 nucleotides align to TRBD2. V gave up 5 bases and J gave up 6 bases; unmatched junction bases: 4. Germline loops: CDR1 SGHTA, CDR2 FQGNSA. The CDR3 is 12 amino acids. CDR3 in amino acids: CASSRERGEQYF. CDR3 sequence (DNA): TGTGCCAGCAGCCGTGAGCGGGGCGAGCAGTACTTC.

The V and J genes are TRBV19 and TRBJ2-7; 9 bases are shared with TRBD2. The J segment lost 2 bases and the V segment lost 3 bases, leaving 14 bases of the junction unmatched. The CDR3 loop spans 18 amino acids. Germline V gene lookup returns CDR1 LNHDA and CDR2 SQIVND (reference sequence). DNA for the CDR3: TGTGCCAGTAGTATCGGGGCTAGCGGGACGGGTAGCGCCTACGAGCAGTACTTC. As protein: CASSIGASGTGSAYEQYF.

To note about this clone: The identical CDR3 is also encoded by other nucleotide sequences in the sample. This chain joins TRBV28 and TRBJ1-2; 7 positions match TRBD1. CDR1 is MDHEN and CDR2 is SYDVKM in the germline V gene. The CDR3 is made up of 13 amino acids. J lost 4 bases, V lost 6 bases, and 5 bases had no gene match. For the CDR3, the DNA is TGTGCCAGCAGCCTACAGGGGACCTATGGCTACACCTTC. Its translation is CASSLQGTYGYTF.

V gene TRBV5-1 combines with J gene TRBJ1-3; D gene unclear. CDR1 SGHRS and CDR2 YFSETQ come from the germline V gene. With 0 bases removed from V and 4 bases from J, the gap between germline ends came to 14 bases. This CDR3 comprises 16 residues. In nucleotides, the CDR3 is TGCGCCAGCAGCTTGGCCGGTTCAGTGGGAGGAAACACCATATATTTT. Translation: CASSLAGSVGGNTIYF.

The rearrangement joins TRBV7-2 to TRBJ2-5; D is perhaps TRBD2 (6 bases). CDR3 length equals 14 residues. CDR1 is SGHTA and CDR2 is FQGNSA in the germline V gene. V lost 2 bases and J lost 1, with 8 bases in between. The chain's CDR3 is CASSLLAPQETQYF. The CDR3 bases are TGTGCCAGCAGCTTACTAGCGCCCCAAGAGACCCAGTACTTC.

This CDR3 is CASSWGPGTGAYEQYF. Written as DNA, the CDR3 is TGCGCCAGCAGCTGGGGTCCCGGGACAGGGGCCTACGAGCAGTACTTC. This chain connects TRBV5-1 to TRBJ2-7; the match to TRBD1 covers 10 bases. Trimming cost V 3 bases and J 2 bases; bases outside gene matches: 8. The CDR3 is made up of 16 amino acids. Per the germline V gene, CDR1 is SGHRS and CDR2 is YFSETQ.

The gene calls are TRBV4-3 and TRBJ2-1, with 7 bases fitting TRBD2. Trimming at V came to 2 bases and at J to 11 bases, leaving 9 bases not matched to a gene. The CDR3 length is 14 residues. The germline gives CDR1 LGHNA, CDR2 YSLEER. CDR3 nucleotides: TGCGCCAGCAGCCAATACCGAACAAGCGGGAAGCAGTTCTTC. It translates to CASSQYRTSGKQFF.

J is TRBJ1-5 and V is TRBV19; D call uncertain. V lost 6 bases and J 2 bases, leaving 14 bases between the germline ends. Germline V gene data show CDR1 as LNHDA and CDR2 as SQIVND (reference sequence). The CDR3 spans 15 residues. CDR3 bases: TGTGCCAGTAGATGGAGACACGGAGGCAATCAGCCCCAGCATTTT. Translation: CASRWRHGGNQPQHF.

V is TRBV7-9 and J is TRBJ1-2, with D uncertain. This CDR3 is 11 amino acids long. The germline V and J ends were trimmed by 1 base and 10 bases, with 7 bases remaining between them. Germline V gene data show CDR1 as SEHNR and CDR2 as FQNEAQ (reference sequence). The CDR3 bases are TGTGCCAGCAGCTTAGAGCTCGTCTACACCTTC. It encodes CASSLELVYTF.

CDR3 sequence (DNA): TGTGCCTGGAGCCCGGGGGGTAGTGGTCGTGAGCAGTTCTTC. Protein product: CAWSPGGSGREQFF. The chain has TRBV30 and TRBJ2-1; 7 bases are shared with TRBD2. The V and J ends lost 3 bases and 9 bases, in that order; junction bases with no gene match: 11. This CDR3 is built from 14 residues. CDR1 is GTSNPN and CDR2 is SVGIG in the germline V gene (reference sequence).

The chain joins TRBV28 to TRBJ1-6; 9 nucleotides match TRBD1. The CDR3 contains 16 residues. Germline lookup yields CDR1 MDHEN and CDR2 SYDVKM. The V segment lost 4 bases and the J segment 7 bases; nucleotides outside the gene matches: 8. The CDR3 here is CASSSPGTGMNSPLHF. CDR3 in DNA: TGTGCCAGCAGTTCCCCCGGGACAGGGATGAATTCACCCCTCCACTTT.

V gene TRBV6-6 combines with J gene TRBJ2-7, with D unresolved. Germline V gene lookup returns CDR1 MNHNY and CDR2 SVGAGI (reference sequence). Deletions cut 6 bases from V and 5 bases from J, with 20 bases between. The CDR3 totals 15 residues. CDR3 in amino acids: CASSPMVPPRHEQYF. Here the CDR3 DNA reads TGTGCCAGCAGCCCTATGGTGCCCCCCCGGCACGAGCAGTACTTC.

The CDR3 coding sequence is TGTGCCAGTAGTATGGGGATCACAGGTCTCGGGTATGGCTACACCTTC. This sequence encodes CASSMGITGLGYGYTF. The chain uses TRBV19 and TRBJ1-2, with D maybe TRBD1 (5 bases). Germline V lookup: CDR1 LNHDA, CDR2 SQIVND (reference sequence). CDR3 size: 16 residues. V was pared by 3 bases and J by 5 bases, with 19 bases between.

V is TRBV7-2 and J is TRBJ1-3, with a weak D call TRBD1 (6 bases). CDR3 length equals 13 residues. Germline CDR1 SGHTA, CDR2 FQGNSA. V shed 5 bases and J shed 5 bases, with 10 bases lying between them. CDR3 nucleotides: TGTGCCAGCAGCCCCGGGGGCCGAAACACCATATATTTT. As protein: CASSPGGRNTIYF.

V is TRBV6-2 or TRBV6-3 and J is TRBJ2-1; 8 bases agree with TRBD1. Germline trimming cut 0 bases from V and 7 bases from J; bases unmatched to any gene: 8. This CDR3 is 16 amino acids long. The germline V gene encodes CDR1 MNHEY and CDR2 SVGEGT. The CDR3 reads CASSYSRGQVLNEQFF. The DNA of the CDR3 is TGTGCCAGCAGTTACTCGAGGGGACAGGTACTTAATGAGCAGTTCTTC.